A selection of T cell receptor beta chains follows, all from one sample in a study of CD8 T cells in ankylosing spondylitis. From the 5' RACE reads, TCRdb called clonotypes with MiXCR, one entry per CDR3 protein. The data contain over 75,000 distinct CDR3 sequences, about 9% of them seen just once; the ten biggest clones take up 5.1%. Sequences were obtained from blood, either unsorted or a sorted T cell fraction (not recorded which). The receptors derive from a male donor with ankylosing spondylitis or in good health (not recorded which). CDR3s include the opening cysteine and the closing phenylalanine or tryptophan. The D gene is left open where the match is weak. Where a row states a size, it is once, few, many or the class of an expanded clone; other rows omit it.

V gene: TRBV5-1
D gene: -
clone size: -
CDR3 length: 18
J gene: TRBJ1-1
CDR3 protein: CASSLYTENHPMNTETFF
CDR3 DNA: TGCGCCAGCAGCTTGTATACGGAGAATCACCCGATGAACACTGAAACTTTCTTT

V gene: TRBV18
D gene: TRBD1
clone size: many
CDR3 length: 15
J gene: TRBJ2-7
CDR3 protein: CASSPRRQGLYEQYF
CDR3 DNA: TGTGCCAGCTCACCACGGCGACAGGGGCTCTACGAGCAGTACTTC

V gene: TRBV5-1
D gene: -
clone size: many
CDR3 length: 12
J gene: TRBJ1-1
CDR3 protein: CASSFGRTEAFF
CDR3 DNA: TGCGCCAGCAGCTTCGGCCGAACTGAAGCTTTCTTT

V gene: TRBV20-1
D gene: TRBD1
clone size: many
CDR3 length: 12
J gene: TRBJ1-2
CDR3 protein: CSTPDRNYGYTF
CDR3 DNA: TGCAGTACCCCGGACAGGAACTATGGCTACACCTTC

V gene: TRBV5-1
D gene: TRBD1
clone size: many
CDR3 length: 14
J gene: TRBJ2-7
CDR3 protein: CASSTTGDVYEQYF
CDR3 DNA: TGCGCCAGCAGCACGACAGGGGATGTCTACGAGCAGTACTTC

V gene: TRBV3-1
D gene: TRBD1
clone size: many
CDR3 length: 15
J gene: TRBJ1-6
CDR3 protein: CASSPGTGSNSPLHF
CDR3 DNA: TGTGCCAGCAGCCCCGGGACAGGGAGTAATTCACCCCTCCACTTT

V gene: TRBV7-8
D gene: -
clone size: many
CDR3 length: 13
J gene: TRBJ1-1
CDR3 protein: CASILAQGTEAFF
CDR3 DNA: TGTGCCAGCATCCTAGCACAGGGCACTGAAGCTTTCTTT

V gene: TRBV7-3
D gene: -
clone size: many
CDR3 length: 15
J gene: TRBJ2-1
CDR3 protein: CASSTTVLSYNEQFF
CDR3 DNA: TGTGCCAGCAGCACTACCGTTTTATCCTACAATGAGCAGTTCTTC

V gene: TRBV12-3/TRBV12-4
D gene: -
clone size: many
CDR3 length: 15
J gene: TRBJ1-1
CDR3 protein: CASSLESVFPGEAFF
CDR3 DNA: TGTGCCAGCAGTTTAGAGAGTGTCTTCCCCGGTGAAGCTTTCTTT

V gene: TRBV5-1
D gene: -
clone size: many
CDR3 length: 15
J gene: TRBJ1-1
CDR3 protein: CASSLAPGADTEAFF
CDR3 DNA: TGCGCCAGCAGCTTGGCACCAGGGGCGGACACTGAAGCTTTCTTT

V gene: TRBV24-1
D gene: -
clone size: many
CDR3 length: 14
J gene: TRBJ2-1
CDR3 protein: CATSDSQGSYEQFF
CDR3 DNA: TGTGCCACCAGTGATTCGCAGGGAAGCTATGAGCAGTTCTTC

V gene: TRBV12-3/TRBV12-4
D gene: -
clone size: once
CDR3 length: 16
J gene: TRBJ2-1
CDR3 protein: CASSSGAAFPLGEQFF
CDR3 DNA: TGTGCCAGCAGTTCAGGGGCGGCCTTCCCCTTGGGTGAGCAGTTCTTC

V gene: TRBV9
D gene: -
clone size: few
CDR3 length: 14
J gene: TRBJ1-1
CDR3 protein: CASSPDGWDTEAFF
CDR3 DNA: TGTGCCAGCAGCCCCGATGGGTGGGACACTGAAGCTTTCTTT

V gene: TRBV11-3
D gene: -
clone size: -
CDR3 length: 14
J gene: TRBJ2-3
CDR3 protein: CASSLESGASSQYF
CDR3 DNA: TGTGCCAGCAGCTTAGAATCGGGTGCTAGTAGCCAGTATTTT

V gene: TRBV12-3/TRBV12-4
D gene: TRBD1
clone size: many
CDR3 length: 15
J gene: TRBJ2-7
CDR3 protein: CASSHDRGTSYEQYF
CDR3 DNA: TGTGCCAGCAGCCATGACAGGGGGACCTCCTACGAGCAGTACTTC

V gene: TRBV6-2/TRBV6-3
D gene: -
clone size: -
CDR3 length: 14
J gene: TRBJ2-5
CDR3 protein: CASSYRGNQETQYF
CDR3 DNA: TGTGCCAGCAGTTATCGGGGGAATCAAGAGACCCAGTACTTC

V gene: TRBV7-3
D gene: -
clone size: many
CDR3 length: 13
J gene: TRBJ2-2
CDR3 protein: CASSYVNTGELFF
CDR3 DNA: TGTGCCAGCAGCTACGTCAACACCGGGGAGCTGTTTTTT

V gene: TRBV4-2
D gene: -
clone size: few
CDR3 length: 14
J gene: TRBJ2-3
CDR3 protein: CASSQDMKADTQYF
CDR3 DNA: TGTGCCAGCAGCCAAGATATGAAGGCAGATACGCAGTATTTT

V gene: TRBV18
D gene: TRBD1
clone size: many
CDR3 length: 22
J gene: TRBJ2-1
CDR3 protein: CASSPFKLIRQGVKVHYNEQFF
CDR3 DNA: TGTGCCAGCTCACCATTTAAACTAATAAGACAGGGGGTTAAGGTACACTACAATGAGCAGTTCTTC

V gene: TRBV7-8
D gene: -
clone size: many
CDR3 length: 16
J gene: TRBJ1-1
CDR3 protein: CASSSGAGVTDTEAFF
CDR3 DNA: TGTGCCAGCAGCTCTGGCGCGGGGGTTACCGACACTGAAGCTTTCTTT

V gene: TRBV3-1
D gene: -
clone size: many
CDR3 length: 14
J gene: TRBJ2-5
CDR3 protein: CASSHRTNQETQYF
CDR3 DNA: TGTGCCAGCAGCCATAGGACTAACCAAGAGACCCAGTACTTC

V gene: TRBV18
D gene: -
clone size: many
CDR3 length: 14
J gene: TRBJ1-6
CDR3 protein: CASSANGGDSPLHF
CDR3 DNA: TGTGCCAGCTCAGCCAACGGCGGGGATTCACCCCTCCACTTT

V gene: TRBV30
D gene: -
clone size: many
CDR3 length: 16
J gene: TRBJ1-4
CDR3 protein: CAWSPGGRATNEKLFF
CDR3 DNA: TGTGCCTGGAGTCCCGGTGGGAGGGCAACTAATGAAAAACTGTTTTTT

V gene: TRBV25-1
D gene: TRBD1
clone size: many
CDR3 length: 14
J gene: TRBJ1-1
CDR3 protein: CASSESAGGAEAFF
CDR3 DNA: TGTGCCAGCAGTGAATCCGCAGGGGGAGCTGAAGCTTTCTTT

V gene: TRBV7-2
D gene: TRBD1
clone size: -
CDR3 length: 15
J gene: TRBJ2-1
CDR3 protein: CASSLDGQDYNEQFF
CDR3 DNA: TGTGCCAGCAGCTTAGACGGACAGGACTACAATGAGCAGTTCTTC

V gene: TRBV12-3/TRBV12-4
D gene: -
clone size: many
CDR3 length: 15
J gene: TRBJ2-2
CDR3 protein: CASGETVEGTGELFF
CDR3 DNA: TGTGCCAGCGGCGAGACAGTGGAAGGGACTGGGGAGCTGTTTTTT

V gene: TRBV15
D gene: -
clone size: many
CDR3 length: 15
J gene: TRBJ2-3
CDR3 protein: CATSRDSGGPDTQYF
CDR3 DNA: TGTGCCACCAGCAGAGATTCCGGGGGTCCAGATACGCAGTATTTT

V gene: TRBV29-1
D gene: -
clone size: many
CDR3 length: 13
J gene: TRBJ2-7
CDR3 protein: CSVAKEGSYEQYF
CDR3 DNA: TGCAGCGTTGCTAAGGAGGGGTCCTACGAGCAGTACTTC